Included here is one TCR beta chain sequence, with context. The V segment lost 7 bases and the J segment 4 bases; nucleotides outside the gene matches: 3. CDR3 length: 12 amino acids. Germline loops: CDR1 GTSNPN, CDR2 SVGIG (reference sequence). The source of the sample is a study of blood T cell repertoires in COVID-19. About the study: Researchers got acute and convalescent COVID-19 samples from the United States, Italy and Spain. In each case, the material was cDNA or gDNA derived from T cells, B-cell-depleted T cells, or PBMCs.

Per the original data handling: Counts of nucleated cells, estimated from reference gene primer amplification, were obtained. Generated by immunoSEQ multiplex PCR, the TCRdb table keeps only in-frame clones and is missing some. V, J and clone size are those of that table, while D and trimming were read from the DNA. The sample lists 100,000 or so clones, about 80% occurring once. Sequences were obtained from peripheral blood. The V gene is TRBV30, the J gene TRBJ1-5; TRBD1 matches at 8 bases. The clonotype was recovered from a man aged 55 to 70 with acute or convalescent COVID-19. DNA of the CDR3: TGTGCCTTAAGACAGGGGAATCAGCCCCAGCATTTT. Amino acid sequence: CALRQGNQPQHF.